In this sample, the clone carrying this T cell receptor (beta chain) turned up a few times. Its antigen is as yet unknown. These data are taken from a study of response to subunit inactivated influenza vaccine. Study-level results: Authors suggested seasonal influenza vaccinations each recruit few new T cells.

Using its own MiXCR run on the RT-PCR reads, TCRdb lists one record per CDR3 protein. Of about 530,000 distinct CDR3 sequences in the sample, 10% to 15% were seen once. The length of the CDR3 is 17 residues. In germline, CDR1 is MNHEY, CDR2 SVGEGT. V gave up 6 bases and J gave up 6 bases; unmatched junction bases: 16. The sequence was obtained from a man in his forties or fifties who received an inactivated influenza vaccine. V is TRBV6-2 or TRBV6-3 and J is TRBJ2-1, with 8 bases aligning to TRBD1. The sequencing here drew on PBMCs from blood, taken 40 to 50 days after vaccination. The CDR3 loop reads CASSSFGQGLRRNEQFF. Written as DNA, the CDR3 is TGTGCCAGCAGCTCCTTCGGACAGGGCCTTAGACGCAATGAGCAGTTCTTC.